The entry below gives a single T cell receptor (beta chain) sequence along with its context. Its antigen is not identified. The investigators amplified TCR beta CDR3 regions from RNA transcripts. A set of HTBI primers served as the primers for a first-round RT-PCR of the TCR CDR3. TCRdb analysed the multiplex PCR reads with MiXCR anew, one entry per CDR3 protein. Among under 400,000 distinct CDR3 sequences, around 25% were seen once, and the ten largest hold around four fifths. The sample belongs to a study of T cells in Graves' hyperthyroidism and ophthalmopathy. Study-level findings and limits: Ophthalmopathy was model-predicted a median around 6.7 months pre-onset.

The CDR3 totals 16 residues. CDR1 is SGHAT and CDR2 is FQNNGV in the germline V gene. J gave up 1 base and V 1 base, and 2 bases lay outside the gene matches. The chain combines TRBV11-2 with TRBJ2-5, with 11 bases fitting TRBD2. The sequencing input was blood. This receptor was identified in a man aged 50 to 60 with Graves' hyperthyroidism. CDR3 sequence (DNA): TGTGCCAGCAGCTTAGTTAGCGGGAGGGTCCAAGAGACCCAGTACTTC. The encoded protein is CASSLVSGRVQETQYF.